What follows are 9 T cell receptor beta chains derived from one specimen sequenced in a study of blood T cell repertoires in COVID-19. Assay: immunoSEQ multiplex PCR; the TCRdb copy retains only in-frame clones and omits some. The sample contains about 250,000 clones, just under 85% of which appear only once. The sample taken for sequencing was peripheral blood. The receptors stem from a man aged 80 or over with acute or convalescent COVID-19.

This chain uses TRBV2 with TRBJ1-5, with 7 bases aligning to TRBD1. The CDR3 covers 16 residues. Trimming at V came to 5 bases and at J to 0 bases, leaving 7 bases not matched to a gene. Germline V gene sequence: CDR1 SNHLY, CDR2 FYNNEI. DNA for the CDR3: TGTGCCAGCAGTCCCAGGGGGTTAAATAGCAATCAGCCCCAGCATTTT. Translating it yields CASSPRGLNSNQPQHF.

The rearrangement joins TRBV3-1 (or the pseudogene TRBV3-2) to TRBJ1-1, with a weak D call TRBD1 (5 bases). The CDR3 loop spans 14 amino acids. Germline V gene lookup returns CDR1 LGHDT and CDR2 YNNKEL (reference sequence). V was shortened by 3 bases and J by 2 bases, with 10 bases between the two germline ends. CDR3 residues: CASSHRTKNTEAFF. The CDR3 DNA is TGTGCCAGCAGCCATAGGACAAAAAACACTGAAGCTTTCTTT.

The rearrangement joins TRBV2 to TRBJ2-2; unclear D gene. Trimming took off 5 bases at V and 8 bases at J, with 12 bases between the two ends. The germline gives CDR1 SNHLY, CDR2 FYNNEI. The CDR3 consists of 13 residues. The CDR3 DNA reads TGTGCCAGCAGTTTAAACCCCGGTGGGGAGCTGTTTTTT. Its protein product is CASSLNPGGELFF.

This clone has a handful of counts. The CDR3 reads CASSVGDNPHSGYTF. CDR3 nucleotides: TGTGCCAGCAGCGTGGGGGACAACCCCCACTCCGGCTACACCTTC. The chain has TRBV9 and TRBJ1-2; weak D call: TRBD1 (6 bases). The germline gives CDR1 SGDLS, CDR2 YYNGEE. V was clipped by 2 bases and J by 8 bases, with 19 bases between them. The CDR3 totals 15 residues.

The chain employs TRBV28 and TRBJ1-5, with 11 positions matching TRBD1. V lost 6 bases to trimming and J lost 5 bases; unmatched junction nucleotides: 21. This CDR3 has 20 amino acids. Germline CDR1 and CDR2: MDHEN and SYDVKM. The CDR3 nucleotides are TGTGCCAGCAGCCCTCGATTATGGACAGGGGGCGTAAAACTATATCAGCCCCAGCATTTT. Its protein is CASSPRLWTGGVKLYQPQHF.

This clone was counted between two and nine times. The chain is built from TRBV2 and TRBJ1-6; 7 bases map to TRBD1. Looked up from germline, CDR1 is SNHLY and CDR2 is FYNNEI. Trimming cost V 6 bases and J 9 bases; bases outside gene matches: 11. The CDR3 totals 15 residues. The chain's CDR3 is CASSPRGLAISPLHF. The CDR3 DNA sequence: TGTGCCAGCAGCCCAAGGGGGCTCGCGATTTCACCCCTCCACTTT.

This sequence joins TRBV10-3 and TRBJ2-2, with 7 bases matching TRBD2. V trimming: 5 bases; J trimming: 7 bases; junction bases outside the gene matches: 13. The CDR3 totals 16 residues. The germline CDR1 and CDR2 sequences are ENHRY and SYGVKD. The CDR3 bases are TGTGCCATCAGTACTAGCGCTGGGAATCCGGGCGGGGAGCTGTTTTTT. Protein: CAISTSAGNPGGELFF.

The chain uses TRBV2 and TRBJ2-7; D perhaps matches TRBD2 (5 bases). The germline V gene has CDR1 SNHLY and CDR2 FYNNEI. Trimming took 3 bases from V and 13 from J, leaving 13 bases between them. CDR3 size: 11 residues. The CDR3 spells CASSDMEVEYF. CDR3 DNA: TGTGCCAGCAGTGATATGGAGGTGGAATACTTC.

This chain joins TRBV5-1 and TRBJ1-4; unclear D gene. This CDR3 comprises 14 residues. Germline V lookup: CDR1 SGHRS, CDR2 YFSETQ. V was pared by 3 bases and J by 6 bases, with 12 bases between. The chain's CDR3 is CASSSTGSYEKLFF. CDR3 in DNA: TGCGCCAGCAGCTCAACCGGGAGTTATGAAAAACTGTTTTTT.